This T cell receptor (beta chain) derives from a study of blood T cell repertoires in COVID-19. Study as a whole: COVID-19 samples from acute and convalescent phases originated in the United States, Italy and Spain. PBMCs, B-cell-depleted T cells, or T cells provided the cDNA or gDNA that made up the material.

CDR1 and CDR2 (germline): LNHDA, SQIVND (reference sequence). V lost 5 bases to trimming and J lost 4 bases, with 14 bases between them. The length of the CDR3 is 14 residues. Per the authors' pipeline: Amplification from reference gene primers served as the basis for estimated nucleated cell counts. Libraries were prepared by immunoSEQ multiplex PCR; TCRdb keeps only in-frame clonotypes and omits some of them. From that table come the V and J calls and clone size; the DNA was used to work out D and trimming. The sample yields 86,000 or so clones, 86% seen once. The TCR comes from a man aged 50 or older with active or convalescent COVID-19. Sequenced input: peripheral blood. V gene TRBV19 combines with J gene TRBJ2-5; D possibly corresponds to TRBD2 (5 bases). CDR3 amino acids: CASSPPGVGETQYF. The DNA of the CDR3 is TGTGCCAGTAGTCCTCCCGGGGTGGGAGAGACCCAGTACTTC. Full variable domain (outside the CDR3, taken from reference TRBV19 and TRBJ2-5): DGGITQSPKYLFRKEGQNVTLSCEQNLNHDAMYWYRQDPGQGLRLIYYSQIVNDFQKGDIAEGYSVSREKKESFPLTVTSAQKNPTAFYLCASSPPGVGETQYFGPGTRLLVL.